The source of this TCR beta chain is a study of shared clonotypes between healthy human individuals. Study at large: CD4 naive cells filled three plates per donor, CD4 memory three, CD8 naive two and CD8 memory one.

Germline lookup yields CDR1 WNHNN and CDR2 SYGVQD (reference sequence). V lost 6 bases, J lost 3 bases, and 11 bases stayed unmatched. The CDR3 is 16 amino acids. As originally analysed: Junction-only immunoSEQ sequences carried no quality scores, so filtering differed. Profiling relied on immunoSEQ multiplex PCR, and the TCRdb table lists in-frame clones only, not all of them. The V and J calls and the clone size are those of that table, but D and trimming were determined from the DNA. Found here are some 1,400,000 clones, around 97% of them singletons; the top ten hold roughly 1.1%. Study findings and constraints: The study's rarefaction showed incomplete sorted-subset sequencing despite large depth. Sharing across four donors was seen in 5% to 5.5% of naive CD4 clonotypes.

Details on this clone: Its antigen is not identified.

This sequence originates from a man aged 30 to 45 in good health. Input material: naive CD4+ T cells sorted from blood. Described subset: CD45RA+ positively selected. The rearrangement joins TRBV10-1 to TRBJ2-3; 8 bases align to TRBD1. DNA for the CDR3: TGCGCCAGCAGCCGCGACCCCGGACAGGGAACAGATACGCAGTATTTT. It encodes CASSRDPGQGTDTQYF.